Listed below are T cell receptor beta chains from one sample, sequenced in a study of PD-L1 blockade in urothelial cancer. The repertoire was sequenced with immunoSEQ multiplex PCR; TCRdb's copy has only in-frame clones and lacks some. The sample consists of about 95,000 clones, about 90% of them appearing once. Sequenced here: PBMCs, sampled around atezolizumab (anti-PD-L1) treatment. These receptors were collected from a man in his fifties or sixties with urothelial cancer. Both conserved end residues are part of each CDR3. Fields, in order: J gene, D gene, clone size, CDR3 length, V gene, CDR3 DNA, CDR3 protein. The D gene is left open where the match is weak. Clone size is stated in some rows and not others, as once, few, many or a class when expanded.

>TRBJ2-5|NA|NA|14|TRBV7-9
TGTGCCAGCAGCCACAGTTCCCCTACAGAGACCCAGTACTTC
CASSHSSPTETQYF
>TRBJ2-3|NA|NA|13|TRBV10-2
TGCGCCAGTAGGAAATGGGACTCAGATACGCAGTATTTT
CASRKWDSDTQYF
>TRBJ1-2|NA|NA|15|TRBV2
TGTGCCAGCAGTTATATGCGGGAAGTAGCCTATGGCTACACCTTC
CASSYMREVAYGYTF
>TRBJ1-2|NA|NA|14|TRBV18
TGTGCCAGCTCACGCCAACAGGCTAACTATGGCTACACCTTC
CASSRQQANYGYTF
>TRBJ1-2|TRBD1|few|15|TRBV4-2
TGTGCCAGCAGCCAAGATCAGGTGGCAGGGGGTGGCTACACCTTC
CASSQDQVAGGGYTF
>TRBJ1-2|TRBD1|NA|14|TRBV19
TGTGCCAGTGAGGGGGACAGGGGAAACTATGGCTACACCTTC
CASEGDRGNYGYTF
>TRBJ2-3|TRBD2|NA|17|TRBV9
TGTGCCAGCAGCGTAGACTCCTCTAGCGGCCCCCCCCCTACGCAGTATTTT
CASSVDSSSGPPPTQYF
>TRBJ2-5|TRBD2|NA|15|TRBV15
TGTGCCACCAGCAGAGTAGCGGGGGGGTTGGAGACCCAGTACTTC
CATSRVAGGLETQYF
>TRBJ2-3|NA|NA|12|TRBV2
TGTGCCAGCAGTGAGTACACAGATACGCAGTATTTT
CASSEYTDTQYF
>TRBJ2-1|TRBD1|NA|12|TRBV10-3
TGTGCCATGGGGACAGGGGACCATGAGCAGTTCTTC
CAMGTGDHEQFF
>TRBJ2-7|NA|once|13|TRBV13
TGTGCCAGCAGCTTCGGGAGTCGGTACGAGCAGTACTTC
CASSFGSRYEQYF
>TRBJ1-4|TRBD1|NA|15|TRBV6-1
TGTGCCAGCAGCGGGACAGATGCAACTAATGAAAAACTGTTTTTT
CASSGTDATNEKLFF
>TRBJ2-7|NA|NA|11|TRBV6-1
TGTGCCAGCAGTGCCCAGTACGAGCAGTACTTC
CASSAQYEQYF
>TRBJ2-7|TRBD2|few|16|TRBV13
TGTGCCAGCAGCTTAGCGACTAGCGGGGCGATCTACGAGCAGTACTTC
CASSLATSGAIYEQYF
>TRBJ1-2|NA|NA|14|TRBV4-3
TGCGCCAGCAGCCAAGTAACCCAGGGATCTGGCTACACCTTC
CASSQVTQGSGYTF
>TRBJ2-5|TRBD2|once|15|TRBV6-1
TGTGCCAGCAGTGAGCTAGCGGGAGGTCTGGAGACCCAGTACTTC
CASSELAGGLETQYF
>TRBJ2-3|TRBD2|NA|16|TRBV11-2
TGTGCCAGCAGCTTACTAGCGGGGGGGCTGACAGATACGCAGTATTTT
CASSLLAGGLTDTQYF
>TRBJ2-7|TRBD1|NA|15|TRBV6-6
TGTGCCAGCAGTTATACCGGGACAGGGTTGTCCGAGCAGTACTTC
CASSYTGTGLSEQYF
>TRBJ2-7|TRBD2|NA|17|TRBV5-1
TGCGCCAGCAGCTTGTTCCTAGCGGGAACGGCCAACTACGAGCAGTACTTC
CASSLFLAGTANYEQYF
>TRBJ2-1|NA|NA|13|TRBV7-2
TGTGCCAGCAGCTTCACCGTTCGGAATGAGCAGTTCTTC
CASSFTVRNEQFF
>TRBJ2-2|NA|NA|12|TRBV11-1
TGTGCCAGCAGCTCGGGTACCGGGGAGCTGTTTTTT
CASSSGTGELFF
>TRBJ2-7|TRBD2|NA|14|TRBV5-5
TGTGCCAGCAGCTCAGTAGCGGGAGCATATGAGCAGTACTTC
CASSSVAGAYEQYF
>TRBJ1-5|TRBD1|NA|15|TRBV5-1
TGCGCCAGCAGCTCCCAGGGGGCCCCCAATCAGCCCCAGCATTTT
CASSSQGAPNQPQHF
>TRBJ2-1|NA|NA|16|TRBV13
TGTGCCAGCATCCGAAGCGCCAGGGCCAGATACAATGAGCAGTTCTTC
CASIRSARARYNEQFF
>TRBJ1-5|TRBD1|NA|13|TRBV19
TGTGCCAGTAGTGCCTACAGGGGTCAGCCCCAGCATTTT
CASSAYRGQPQHF
>TRBJ1-2|TRBD1|few|13|TRBV7-9
TGTGCCAGCAGCTTGGGACAGGGTTATGGCTACACCTTC
CASSLGQGYGYTF
>TRBJ1-2|NA|NA|11|TRBV29-1
TGCAGCGTTGAAGTTAACGGGAGCTACACCTTC
CSVEVNGSYTF
>TRBJ2-7|TRBD1|NA|14|TRBV30
TGTGCCTGGAGTGTTATACAGGGGGCCTACGAGCAGTACTTC
CAWSVIQGAYEQYF
>TRBJ2-1|TRBD2|NA|14|TRBV30
TGTGCCTGGAGCCCTAGCGGGAACTACAATGAGCAGTTCTTC
CAWSPSGNYNEQFF
>TRBJ2-6|TRBD1|NA|16|TRBV5-1
TGCGCCAGCAGCTTGGAGGGGGCGGCTGGGGCCAACGTCCTGACTTTC
CASSLEGAAGANVLTF
>TRBJ2-5|NA|NA|12|TRBV14
TGTGCCAGCAGCCAGAACAGGGAGACCCAGTACTTC
CASSQNRETQYF
>TRBJ2-2|NA|NA|12|TRBV7-2
TGTGCCAGCTGCAGGGAGGCCGGGGAGCTGTTTTTT
CASCREAGELFF
>TRBJ2-3|TRBD2|NA|16|TRBV19
TGTGCCAGTAGCCTGACTAGCGGGGGGACCGGGGATACGCAGTATTTT
CASSLTSGGTGDTQYF
>TRBJ2-5|TRBD1|NA|15|TRBV15
TGTGCCACCAGCAGAGAGGGGACAGAGAAAGAGACCCAGTACTTC
CATSREGTEKETQYF
>TRBJ2-7|TRBD2|few|15|TRBV7-2
TGTGCCAGCAGCCCGACTAGCGGGAGGCACTACGAGCAGTACTTC
CASSPTSGRHYEQYF
>TRBJ2-3|TRBD2|once|19|TRBV4-2
TGTGCCAGCAGCCAAGAGGCTAGCGGGGGGGTTTTGGTCACAGATACGCAGTATTTT
CASSQEASGGVLVTDTQYF
>TRBJ1-2|TRBD1|NA|15|TRBV6-1
TGTGCCAGCAGGGACCAGGGGGCGGCCCACTATGGCTACACCTTC
CASRDQGAAHYGYTF
>TRBJ1-1|TRBD1|NA|14|TRBV19
TGTGCCAGTAGCCGCTGGACAGGGGATACTGAAGCTTTCTTT
CASSRWTGDTEAFF
>TRBJ1-2|TRBD1|NA|14|TRBV7-2
TGTGCCAGCAGCTTTGACAGGGTAAACTATGGCTACACCTTC
CASSFDRVNYGYTF
>TRBJ2-3|TRBD2|NA|17|TRBV4-2
TGTGCCAGCAGCCAAGATGTGGCGGGGGGGCCCACAGATACGCAGTATTTT
CASSQDVAGGPTDTQYF
>TRBJ2-3|NA|NA|17|TRBV5-6
TGTGCCAGCAGCTTGTCCCTGACACAGTCTAGCACAGATACGCAGTATTTT
CASSLSLTQSSTDTQYF